Each of the 18 T cell receptor beta chains below was sequenced from the same sample in a study of shared clonotypes between healthy human individuals. TCRdb keeps only in-frame clones here, not all; method: immunoSEQ multiplex PCR. The table lists over 700,000 clones, 72% of them singletons. The sequenced sample consisted of memory CD4+ T cells sorted from blood. Documented subset: CD45RA-negative fraction. The receptors were gathered from a woman younger than 45 in good health.

The rearrangement joins TRBV5-1 to TRBJ1-3; D is unresolved. The length of the CDR3 is 16 residues. V was pared by 1 base and J by 0 bases, with 11 bases between. The V gene's germline CDR1 is SGHRS and CDR2 YFSETQ. The CDR3 nucleotides are TGCGCCAGCAGCTTGTACTCCGGTGGCTCTGGAAACACCATATATTTT. This sequence encodes CASSLYSGGSGNTIYF.

CDR3 protein: CASSFDSIAGSSGANVLTF. For the CDR3, the DNA is TGTGCCAGCAGTTTTGACAGTATAGCGGGGTCCTCTGGGGCCAACGTCCTGACTTTC. The V gene is TRBV28, the J gene TRBJ2-6, with 8 bases identical to TRBD2. The junction had 10 bases not matched to a gene; V was cut back by 3 bases and J by 0 bases. Germline V lookup: CDR1 MDHEN, CDR2 SYDVKM. The CDR3 is 19 amino acids.

V usage is TRBV7-2 and J usage is TRBJ1-2; D uncertain. CDR1 and CDR2 (germline): SGHTA, FQGNSA. The CDR3 runs to 13 residues. V lost 1 base and J 8 bases, leaving 11 bases between the germline ends. The CDR3 DNA reads as TGTGCCAGCAGCTTAGTGTCAGGAGACGGCTACACCTTC. Protein product: CASSLVSGDGYTF.

This clone was found many times. The chain carries TRBV11-2 and TRBJ2-7; TRBD2 agrees at 7 bases. This CDR3 comprises 14 residues. CDR1 and CDR2 from the germline V gene are SGHAT and FQNNGV. Trimming at V came to 5 bases and at J to 0 bases, leaving 4 bases not matched to a gene. The CDR3 loop is CASSAQRDSYEQYF. The DNA of the CDR3 is TGTGCCAGCAGCGCCCAGCGGGACTCCTACGAGCAGTACTTC.

The chain uses TRBV29-1 and TRBJ2-3; the D gene is possibly TRBD1 (5 bases). CDR1 is SQVTM and CDR2 is ANQGSEA in the germline V gene. The V end lost 7 bases, the J end lost 3 bases, and 8 bases lay between the germline ends. The CDR3 is 11 amino acids. CDR3 sequence (DNA): TGCAGCGGGGGCAGTACAGATACGCAGTATTTT. This translates into CSGGSTDTQYF.

As concerns this clone: Relative to the germline gene, one junction end is altered; a read error may explain this. The sample contains more than one DNA sequence encoding this CDR3. The chain has TRBV10-2 and TRBJ2-2, with 10 bases fitting TRBD2. The CDR3 loop spans 13 amino acids. Germline V lookup: CDR1 WSHSY, CDR2 SAAADI. The CDR3 DNA reads as TGTGCCAGCAACCTAGCGGGAGCCGGGGAGCTGTTTTTT. Translated: CASNLAGAGELFF.

The CDR3 loop reads CASRTGTVQETQYF. The CDR3 bases are TGCGCCAGCAGAACTGGGACGGTCCAAGAGACCCAGTACTTC. This sequence joins TRBV5-1 and TRBJ2-5, with D possibly being TRBD1 or TRBD2 (5 bases each). This CDR3 spans 14 amino acids. Germline V gene data show CDR1 as SGHRS and CDR2 as YFSETQ. Trimming removed 5 bases at V and 1 base at J, with 12 bases between.

The chain joins TRBV5-1 to TRBJ1-4; no definite D call. V was clipped by 4 bases and J by 7 bases, with 17 bases between them. From germline, CDR1 is SGHRS and CDR2 YFSETQ. The CDR3 has 15 amino acids. CDR3 sequence: CASSPESGDGEKLFF. Written as DNA, the CDR3 is TGCGCCAGCAGCCCAGAGTCCGGGGATGGTGAAAAACTGTTTTTT.

The chain couples TRBV25-1 to TRBJ1-4; D is perhaps TRBD1 (5 bases). The CDR3 has 15 residues. V lost 7 bases to trimming and J lost 6 bases, with 18 bases between them. CDR1 and CDR2 (germline): MGHDK, SYGVNS. The CDR3 DNA reads TGTGCCAGCACCCCCTGGGGGGAAAAGGATGAAAAACTGTTTTTT. This encodes CASTPWGEKDEKLFF.

The CDR3 DNA sequence: TGTGCCAGCAGCAGAGACGGAAGCTCTGGAAACACCATATATTTT. Translated: CASSRDGSSGNTIYF. J is TRBJ1-3 and V is TRBV7-2; D is unclear. CDR1 SGHTA and CDR2 FQGNSA come from the germline V gene. The CDR3 spans 15 residues. Deletions cut 5 bases from V and 0 bases from J, with 11 bases between.

The sample holds a few counts of this clone. The chain joins TRBV5-1 to TRBJ2-3; 8 positions agree with TRBD2. Germline V gene sequence: CDR1 SGHRS, CDR2 YFSETQ. V shed 3 bases, J shed 4 bases, and the junction held 10 bases outside the gene matches. CDR3 length equals 16 residues. The CDR3 loop is CASSWGRAGDADTQYF. The DNA of the CDR3 is TGCGCCAGCAGCTGGGGTCGAGCGGGAGATGCAGATACGCAGTATTTT. Based on the CDR3 plus reference TRBV5-1 and TRBJ2-3, the full variable domain is KAGVTQTPRYLIKTRGQQVTLSCSPISGHRSVSWYQQTPGQGLQFLFEYFSETQRNKGNFPGRFSGRQFSNSRSEMNVSTLELGDSALYLCASSWGRAGDADTQYFGPGTRLTVL.

This sequence joins TRBV5-1 and TRBJ2-3; 8 bases are shared with TRBD1. The CDR3 contains 14 residues. CDR1 is SGHRS and CDR2 is YFSETQ in the germline V gene. V shed 4 bases and J 1 base; nucleotides not matched to a gene: 2. The chain's CDR3 is CASSRTGRTDTQYF. The CDR3 DNA follows: TGCGCCAGCAGCCGGACAGGGCGCACAGATACGCAGTATTTT.

The rearrangement uses TRBV29-1 and TRBJ2-5, with a weak D call TRBD1 (6 bases). CDR1 is SQVTM, CDR2 ANQGSEA, per germline. V was shortened by 2 bases and J by 9 bases, with 25 bases between the two germline ends. The CDR3 extends over 16 amino acids. Written as DNA, the CDR3 is TGCAGCGTTGAACCCCAGGGGACGGAGGTTTTATTGGCCCAGTACTTC. Protein product: CSVEPQGTEVLLAQYF.

The rearrangement links TRBV5-1 to TRBJ2-7; a weak D match, TRBD1 (6 bases). This CDR3 has 14 residues. Germline V gene data show CDR1 as SGHRS and CDR2 as YFSETQ. V was cut by 4 bases and J by 6 bases, with 17 bases left in between. The CDR3 DNA reads TGCGCCAGCAGCCCGGGGACCCCCAGGGGCGAGCAGTACTTC. It translates to CASSPGTPRGEQYF.

The V call is TRBV5-1, the J call TRBJ2-2; 9 bases are shared with TRBD2. The V gene's germline CDR1 is SGHRS and CDR2 YFSETQ. V trimming: 4 bases; J trimming: 2 bases; junction bases outside the gene matches: 12. The CDR3 contains 18 residues. The CDR3 DNA is TGCGCCAGCAGCCCGGAACCCGGACTAGCGAGAAACACCGGGGAGCTGTTTTTT. Its translation: CASSPEPGLARNTGELFF.

The genes are TRBV2 and TRBJ1-2; 9 positions agree with TRBD1. Germline CDR1 reads SNHLY; CDR2 reads FYNNEI. The CDR3 length is 17 residues. V lost 6 bases to trimming and J lost 3 bases; unmatched junction nucleotides: 14. The CDR3 loop reads CASRGTGRRINHYGYTF. CDR3 coding DNA: TGTGCCAGCAGGGGGACAGGGAGAAGGATCAATCACTATGGCTACACCTTC.

This clone occurred once. V and J are TRBV5-4 and TRBJ2-5, with 13 bases matching TRBD2. Germline loops: CDR1 SGHNT, CDR2 YYREEE (reference sequence). J lost 1 base, V lost 4 bases, and 10 bases had no gene match. CDR3 length equals 18 residues. CDR3 DNA sequence: TGTGCCAGCAGCCCGCCCCCCGGGACTAGCGGGACCCAAGAGACCCAGTACTTC. It specifies CASSPPPGTSGTQETQYF.

The chain couples TRBV9 to TRBJ1-5; TRBD1 might be the D (6 bases). The CDR3 contains 13 residues. Germline-derived CDR1 and CDR2 are SGDLS and YYNGEE. V was trimmed by 4 bases and J by 4 bases, leaving 9 bases between them. The CDR3 coding sequence is TGTGCCAGCAGCTTAGACAGGAATCAGCCCCAGCATTTT. This encodes CASSLDRNQPQHF.